The source of this T cell receptor beta chain is a study of T cell responses to AZD1222 COVID-19 vaccine. Study-level points and caveats: Targets within unmutated variant regions were reportedly found for nearly half of spike-specific TCRs. Repertoires were collected only later (after the peak T cell response had occurred). Donors, mostly white British, included more females; clonal diversity was possibly underestimated. Spike-specific TCRs gained breadth and depth after people received two AZD1222 doses.

About this clone itself: What it recognizes is unknown.

Repertoires were generated with immunoSEQ multiplex PCR, while TCRdb's copy carries only in-frame clones and drops some. The sample yields over 150,000 clones, about 87% seen once. The source material was peripheral blood, sampled on day 0 of AZD1222 vaccination. The receptor's source is an adult in good health.

The CDR3 sequence is CASSSGTGGGNTIYF. CDR3 DNA sequence: TGTGCCAGCAGCTCCGGGACAGGGGGTGGAAACACCATATATTTT. The J gene is TRBJ1-3, the V gene TRBV3-1 (or the pseudogene TRBV3-2); 11 bases align to TRBD1. From germline, CDR1 is LGHDT and CDR2 YNNKEL (reference sequence). The ends lost 5 bases at V and 3 bases at J; junction bases unmatched: 3. There are 15 residues in the CDR3.